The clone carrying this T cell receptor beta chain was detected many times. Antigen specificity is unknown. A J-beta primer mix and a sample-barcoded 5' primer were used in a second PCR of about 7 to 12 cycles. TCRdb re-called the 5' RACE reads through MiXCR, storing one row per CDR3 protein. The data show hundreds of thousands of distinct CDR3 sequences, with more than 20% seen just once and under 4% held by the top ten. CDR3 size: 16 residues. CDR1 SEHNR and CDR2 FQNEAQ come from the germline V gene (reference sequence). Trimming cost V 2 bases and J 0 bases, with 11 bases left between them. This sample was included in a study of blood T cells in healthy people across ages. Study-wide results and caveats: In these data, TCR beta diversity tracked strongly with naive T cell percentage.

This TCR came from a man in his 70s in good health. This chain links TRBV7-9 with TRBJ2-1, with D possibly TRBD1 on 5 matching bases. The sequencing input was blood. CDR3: CASSLWGLSSYNEQFF. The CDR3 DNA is TGTGCCAGCAGCTTATGGGGCCTGAGCTCCTACAATGAGCAGTTCTTC.